What follows are 32 T cell receptor beta chains derived from one specimen sequenced in a study of blood T cell repertoires in COVID-19. Profiled with immunoSEQ multiplex PCR; TCRdb holds only in-frame clones, not every one. The sample has some 75,000 clones; 75% to 90% are singletons. The material sequenced was peripheral blood. Receptors were obtained from a man aged 45-60 years with COVID-19, enrolled during active disease.

DNA of the CDR3: TGTGCCAGCAGCCCGGGTCACCCTAATCAGCCCCAGCATTTT. Protein product: CASSPGHPNQPQHF. The chain uses TRBV7-8 and TRBJ1-5; no clear D gene. V was trimmed by 5 bases and J by 4 bases, leaving 12 bases between them. CDR1 is SGHVS, CDR2 FQNEAQ, per germline. CDR3 size: 14 residues.

Note on this clone: This CDR3 is also generated by other DNA sequences in the sample. This rearrangement joins TRBV28 to TRBJ1-2; 8 bases are shared with TRBD1. The CDR3 loop spans 13 amino acids. V gave up 2 bases and J gave up 5 bases; unmatched junction bases: 1. Germline CDR1 is MDHEN and CDR2 is SYDVKM. The CDR3, as DNA: TGTGCCAGCAGTTTAACAGGGGGGTATGGCTACACCTTC. It yields the protein CASSLTGGYGYTF.

The V and J genes are TRBV19 and TRBJ2-5, with 11 bases fitting TRBD2. V gave up 7 bases and J gave up 0 bases; unmatched junction bases: 13. Germline CDR1 and CDR2: LNHDA and SQIVND (reference sequence). CDR3 size: 18 residues. CDR3: CASTPTSGRDLYQETQYF. CDR3 in DNA: TGTGCCAGTACCCCTACTAGCGGGAGAGACTTGTACCAAGAGACCCAGTACTTC.

This rearrangement joins TRBV7-9 to TRBJ1-1; possibly TRBD1 for D (6 bases). Germline V gives CDR1 SEHNR, CDR2 FQNEAQ (reference sequence). The CDR3 covers 13 residues. Trimming left V 3 bases short and J 10 bases short, with 15 bases between. In DNA form, the CDR3 reads TGTGCCAGCAGCTTCCTCCGACAGGCTGGAGCTTTCTTT. Translation: CASSFLRQAGAFF. Full variable domain (outside the CDR3, taken from reference TRBV7-9 and TRBJ1-1): DTGVSQNPRHKITKRGQNVTFRCDPISEHNRLYWYRQTLGQGPEFLTYFQNEAQLEKSRLLSDRFSAERPKGSFSTLEIQRTEQGDSAMYLCASSFLRQAGAFFGQGTRLTVV.

This chain uses TRBV18 with TRBJ2-1; TRBD1 agrees at 7 bases. The trim removed 3 bases at V and 9 bases at J, leaving 17 bases unmatched. In germline, CDR1 is KGHSH, CDR2 LQKENI. The CDR3 is 17 amino acids. DNA of the CDR3: TGTGCCAGCTCACCTCTTAAGACAACAGGGGTTTCGAGTGAGCAGTTCTTC. Protein: CASSPLKTTGVSSEQFF.

CDR3 in DNA: TGTGCCAGCAGCCGACGGACTAGCGGGAGAGGTGCAGATACGCAGTATTTT. Protein sequence: CASSRRTSGRGADTQYF. The chain joins TRBV11-2 to TRBJ2-3, with 13 bases identical to TRBD2. V gave up 5 bases and J gave up 4 bases; unmatched junction bases: 9. This CDR3 spans 17 amino acids. From germline, CDR1 is SGHAT and CDR2 FQNNGV. Full variable domain (rest looked up from reference TRBV11-2 and TRBJ2-3): EAGVAQSPRYKIIEKRQSVAFWCNPISGHATLYWYQQILGQGPKLLIQFQNNGVVDDSQLPKDRFSAERLKGVDSTLKIQPAKLEDSAVYLCASSRRTSGRGADTQYFGPGTRLTVL.

This rearrangement joins TRBV7-8 to TRBJ2-1; 8 bases agree with TRBD2. The CDR3 runs 14 residues. V shed 5 bases and J 9 bases; nucleotides not matched to a gene: 9. Germline values: CDR1 SGHVS, CDR2 FQNEAQ. CDR3 in DNA: TGTGCCAGCAGCCCCCGGACTAGCCCTGGTGAGCAGTTCTTC. Its protein product is CASSPRTSPGEQFF.

V usage is TRBV4-3 and J usage is TRBJ2-2, with 9 bases that match TRBD2. Germline assignment: CDR1 LGHNA and CDR2 YSLEER. V was clipped by 0 bases and J by 1 base; unmatched bases: 12. There are 20 residues in the CDR3. CDR3 region: CASSQDRLAGSWGNTGELFF. The CDR3 nucleotides read TGCGCCAGCAGCCAAGATCGGCTAGCGGGGAGTTGGGGGAACACCGGGGAGCTGTTTTTT.

The chain combines TRBV2 with TRBJ2-1; weak D call: TRBD1 (6 bases). Germline values: CDR1 SNHLY, CDR2 FYNNEI. V was pared by 4 bases and J by 10 bases, with 14 bases between. There are 13 residues in the CDR3. CDR3 in amino acids: CASSGDKRGEQFF. The CDR3 DNA is TGTGCCAGCAGTGGGGACAAACGCGGGGAGCAGTTCTTC.

This clone was recorded once. The chain employs TRBV30 and TRBJ2-1; 9 nucleotides line up with TRBD1. V lost 2 bases to trimming and J lost 10 bases; unmatched junction nucleotides: 9. The V gene's germline CDR1 is GTSNPN and CDR2 SVGIG (reference sequence). This CDR3 has 14 amino acids. The CDR3 spells CAWSTGTGNGEQFF. The CDR3 DNA follows: TGTGCCTGGAGTACCGGGACAGGGAATGGCGAGCAGTTCTTC.

This sequence joins TRBV5-1 and TRBJ1-3; TRBD1 might be the D (5 bases). The V gene's germline CDR1 is SGHRS and CDR2 YFSETQ. Trimming shortened V by 4 bases and J by 7 bases, and 15 bases separated the two germline ends. The CDR3 has 14 amino acids. The CDR3 region is CASSGQGHGNTIYF. CDR3 DNA: TGCGCCAGCAGCGGTCAGGGTCATGGGAACACCATATATTTT.

This chain links TRBV30 with TRBJ1-1; possible D gene TRBD1, 5 bases. V was shortened by 3 bases and J by 3 bases, with 14 bases between the two germline ends. CDR3 length equals 14 residues. Looked up from germline, CDR1 is GTSNPN and CDR2 is SVGIG (reference sequence). CDR3 bases: TGTGCCTGGAGCCAACCCCCGGGGGACACTGAAGCTTTCTTT. Translating gives CAWSQPPGDTEAFF.

This sequence joins TRBV29-1 and TRBJ1-2, with 8 bases matching TRBD1. This CDR3 contains 15 residues. Looked up from germline, CDR1 is SQVTM and CDR2 is ANQGSEA. Trimming took 4 bases from V and 3 from J; bases not matched to a gene: 10. The CDR3: CSVVATGENDYGYTF. The CDR3 bases are TGCAGCGTTGTAGCGACAGGGGAGAATGACTATGGCTACACCTTC.

Only one count was recorded for this clone. Written as DNA, the CDR3 is TGTGCCATCAGTGAAGGGGAGGAGAACACTGAAGCTTTCTTT. Protein sequence: CAISEGEENTEAFF. The chain employs TRBV10-3 and TRBJ1-1; weak D call: TRBD1 (5 bases). The CDR3 is made up of 14 amino acids. V lost 3 bases and J 1 base, leaving 9 bases between the germline ends. Germline V lookup: CDR1 ENHRY, CDR2 SYGVKD.

This sequence joins TRBV18 and TRBJ2-1, with 8 bases identical to TRBD2. Unmatched junction bases numbered 5, after V lost 2 bases and J lost 5 bases. Germline V lookup: CDR1 KGHSH, CDR2 LQKENI. This CDR3 comprises 15 residues. CDR3 in DNA: TGTGCCAGCTCACCAGAAGTTAGCGGGAACAATGAGCAGTTCTTC. The encoded protein is CASSPEVSGNNEQFF.

This clone was recorded once. The V and J genes are TRBV28 and TRBJ2-1, with 8 bases that match TRBD2. J lost 4 bases, V lost 6 bases, and 14 bases had no gene match. The length of the CDR3 is 17 residues. Germline assignment: CDR1 MDHEN and CDR2 SYDVKM. In DNA, the CDR3 is TGTGCCAGCAGCGAACCTTTAGCGGGGCCACGGTACAATGAGCAGTTCTTC. This translates into CASSEPLAGPRYNEQFF.

The chain employs TRBV4-1 and TRBJ1-2; a weak D match, TRBD1 (5 bases). Trimming pared 3 bases from V and 7 bases from J, leaving 24 bases between. Germline loops: CDR1 MGHRA, CDR2 YSYEKL. There are 17 residues in the CDR3. The CDR3 is CASSHPGRRWEEGGYTF. CDR3 DNA: TGCGCCAGCAGCCATCCGGGACGACGATGGGAGGAGGGTGGCTACACCTTC.

The chain links TRBV15 to TRBJ1-3; D is uncertain. This CDR3 has 16 amino acids. Trimming removed 0 bases from V and 0 bases from J, with 9 bases in between. From germline, CDR1 is LNHNV and CDR2 YYDKDF (reference sequence). CDR3 DNA sequence: TGTGCCACCAGCAGAGAGGCAGTTAACTCTGGAAACACCATATATTTT. Its protein is CATSREAVNSGNTIYF. Supplemented by reference TRBV15 and TRBJ1-3, the full variable domain reads DAMVIQNPRYQVTQFGKPVTLSCSQTLNHNVMYWYQQKSSQAPKLLFHYYDKDFNNEADTPDNFQSRRPNTSFCFLDIRSPGLGDTAMYLCATSREAVNSGNTIYFGEGSWLTVV.

The chain is built from TRBV29-1 and TRBJ2-1, with D unresolved. CDR1 is SQVTM and CDR2 is ANQGSEA in the germline V gene. Trimming stripped 6 bases from V and 9 bases from J, with 12 bases between. The length of the CDR3 is 11 residues. In DNA form, the CDR3 reads TGCAGCGTAAATAGAGCTGGTGAGCAGTTCTTC. This gives the protein CSVNRAGEQFF.

The chain joins TRBV27 to TRBJ2-7; the match to TRBD1 covers 7 bases. Per germline, CDR1 MNHEY and CDR2 SMNVEV (reference sequence). The CDR3 covers 13 residues. Trimming at V came to 8 bases and at J to 1 base, leaving 5 bases not matched to a gene. CDR3 nucleotide sequence: TGTGCCAGCTGGGACAGCCTTTCCTACGAGCAGTACTTC. This encodes CASWDSLSYEQYF.

The V and J genes are TRBV19 and TRBJ2-7, with no clear D. The CDR3 length is 11 residues. V lost 4 bases and J 4 bases, leaving 5 bases between the germline ends. CDR1 LNHDA and CDR2 SQIVND come from the germline V gene (reference sequence). Here the CDR3 DNA reads TGTGCCAGTAGTAGTTATTACGAGCAGTACTTC. Translating it yields CASSSYYEQYF.

This chain links TRBV15 with TRBJ1-1; no firm D call. Germline CDR1 reads LNHNV; CDR2 reads YYDKDF (reference sequence). Trimming removed 6 bases at V and 1 base at J, with 3 bases between. The length of the CDR3 is 11 residues. The chain's CDR3 is CATSRNTEAFF. CDR3 sequence (DNA): TGTGCCACCAGTCGGAACACTGAAGCTTTCTTT.

The gene calls are TRBV29-1 and TRBJ1-4, with D uncertain. CDR3 length: 11 amino acids. V lost 4 bases and J 5 bases, leaving 5 bases between the germline ends. CDR1 is SQVTM and CDR2 is ANQGSEA in the germline V gene. The CDR3 DNA reads as TGCAGCGTTGGAGTAAATGAAAAACTGTTTTTT. Encoded protein: CSVGVNEKLFF.

The chain joins TRBV19 to TRBJ2-7; 7 nucleotides align to TRBD1. Germline lookup yields CDR1 LNHDA and CDR2 SQIVND (reference sequence). V lost 6 bases, J lost 6 bases, and 11 bases stayed unmatched. The CDR3 has 14 residues. The CDR3 sequence: CASRKTGIGVEQYF. DNA of the CDR3: TGTGCCAGTAGGAAGACAGGGATTGGGGTCGAGCAGTACTTC.

The chain has TRBV9 and TRBJ2-7; TRBD2 aligns across 8 bases. In germline, CDR1 is SGDLS, CDR2 YYNGEE. CDR3 length: 14 amino acids. V was pared by 4 bases and J by 3 bases, with 6 bases of the junction left unmatched. CDR3: CASSSGTSGYEQYF. CDR3 coding DNA: TGTGCCAGCAGCTCCGGGACTAGTGGCTACGAGCAGTACTTC.

The chain has TRBV24-1 and TRBJ2-3; 9 nucleotides match TRBD1. The CDR3 loop spans 16 amino acids. Germline trimming cut 6 bases from V and 4 bases from J; bases unmatched to any gene: 10. Germline values: CDR1 KGHDR, CDR2 SFDVKD. The CDR3 spells CATSTTGGISADTQYF. In DNA, the CDR3 is TGTGCCACCAGTACTACAGGGGGCATCAGCGCAGATACGCAGTATTTT.

V and J are TRBV30 and TRBJ2-1, with a tentative D call TRBD2 (5 bases). Germline loops: CDR1 GTSNPN, CDR2 SVGIG (reference sequence). The ends were cut back, 3 bases at V and 0 bases at J, with 12 bases in the middle. CDR3 length: 15 amino acids. The CDR3 DNA follows: TGTGCCTGGAGAACCGGGCGGGCCTCCTACAATGAGCAGTTCTTC. As protein: CAWRTGRASYNEQFF.

The chain uses TRBV7-9 and TRBJ2-3; perhaps TRBD1 as D (6 bases). CDR1 is SEHNR and CDR2 is FQNEAQ in the germline V gene (reference sequence). V was trimmed by 5 bases and J by 0 bases, leaving 15 bases between them. The CDR3 contains 16 residues. CDR3 sequence (DNA): TGTGCCAGCAGCGCCAGGGGTAGGGGGAGCACAGATACGCAGTATTTT. It is translated as CASSARGRGSTDTQYF.

The chain couples TRBV15 to TRBJ1-1; D gene ambiguous. Germline values: CDR1 LNHNV, CDR2 YYDKDF (reference sequence). V was pared by 0 bases and J by 0 bases, with 8 bases between. The CDR3 is 15 residues long. In nucleotides, the CDR3 is TGTGCCACCAGCAGAGATCTATCCATGAACACTGAAGCTTTCTTT. Its translation: CATSRDLSMNTEAFF.

The chain combines TRBV19 with TRBJ2-1; 11 bases are shared with TRBD2. The germline V gene has CDR1 LNHDA and CDR2 SQIVND (reference sequence). The CDR3 runs 18 residues. V was pared by 1 base and J by 0 bases, with 5 bases of the junction left unmatched. Here the CDR3 reads CASSIAGLAERSYNEQFF. CDR3 nucleotides: TGTGCCAGTAGTATAGCGGGACTAGCGGAACGCTCCTACAATGAGCAGTTCTTC.

This chain joins TRBV5-1 and TRBJ1-1; D is unresolved. This CDR3 is 13 amino acids long. V gave up 2 bases and J gave up 0 bases, with 5 bases separating them. CDR1 and CDR2 (germline): SGHRS, YFSETQ. CDR3 residues: CASSFKMNTEAFF. CDR3 nucleotide sequence: TGCGCCAGCAGCTTTAAAATGAACACTGAAGCTTTCTTT.

DNA for the CDR3: TGTGCCAGTAGTATAGTGTGGGTGGCGGACCAAGAGACCCAGTACTTC. It encodes CASSIVWVADQETQYF. The gene calls are TRBV19 and TRBJ2-5; D not certain. Trimming removed 1 base from V and 0 bases from J, with 12 bases in between. CDR3 length: 16 residues. The germline gives CDR1 LNHDA, CDR2 SQIVND (reference sequence).